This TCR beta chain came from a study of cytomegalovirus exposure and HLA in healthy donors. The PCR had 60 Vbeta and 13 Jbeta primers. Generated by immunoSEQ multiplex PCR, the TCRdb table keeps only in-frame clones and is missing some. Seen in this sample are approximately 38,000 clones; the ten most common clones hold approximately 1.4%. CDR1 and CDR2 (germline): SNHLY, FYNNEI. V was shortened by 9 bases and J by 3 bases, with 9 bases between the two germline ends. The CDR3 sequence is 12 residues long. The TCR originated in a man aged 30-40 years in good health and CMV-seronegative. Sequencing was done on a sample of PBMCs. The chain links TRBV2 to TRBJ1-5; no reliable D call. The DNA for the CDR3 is TGTGCCAGTGGGCGTCTCAATCAGCCCCAGCATTTT. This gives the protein CASGRLNQPQHF.